This T cell receptor (beta chain) was found in a study of blood T cell repertoires in COVID-19. Study summary: Material from acute and convalescent COVID-19 was sourced from the United States, Italy and Spain. T cells, B-cell-depleted T cells, or PBMCs supplied cDNA or gDNA.

This clone was seen just once. In the original analysis: Using reference gene primer amplification, nucleated cell counts were estimated. Sequenced by immunoSEQ multiplex PCR; TCRdb stores in-frame clones only, minus some. D and trimming were read from the DNA, whereas the V and J calls and clone size are those reported in that table. The table includes fewer than 20,000 clones, approximately 85% detected once. V lost 4 bases and J lost 4, with 7 bases in between. Per germline, CDR1 MNHEY and CDR2 SVGAGI. This CDR3 comprises 13 residues. Sequenced material: peripheral blood. The chain is built from TRBV6-5 and TRBJ1-4; no definite D call. The receptor was isolated from a man aged 70-80 years in a cohort sampled during active COVID-19. The CDR3 DNA follows: TGTGCCAGCAGTTTGAGCATTAATGAAAAACTGTTTTTT. As protein: CASSLSINEKLFF.